This paragraph covers one T cell receptor (beta chain) sequence. This record comes from a study of T cells in Graves' hyperthyroidism and ophthalmopathy. Study-level information: Once the initial diagnosis was made, peripheral blood was obtained before any treatment.

The ends were cut back, 6 bases at V and 14 bases at J, with 14 bases in the middle. The CDR3 runs 12 residues. Germline V gene data show CDR1 as MDHEN and CDR2 as SYDVKM. Amplified TCR beta CDR3 regions came from RNA transcripts. The HTBI primer set was used in a first-round RT-PCR of the TCR CDR3. Using its own MiXCR run on the multiplex PCR reads, TCRdb lists one record per CDR3 protein. The sample has fewer than 500,000 distinct CDR3 sequences; around an eighth are singletons. Fresh peripheral blood, approximately 10 ml, yielded the PBMCs. Input material: blood. The receptor was derived from a young man with Graves' hyperthyroidism that later progressed to Graves' ophthalmopathy. J is TRBJ1-6 and V is TRBV28; D is possibly TRBD1 (5 bases). DNA for the CDR3: TGTGCCAGCAGCTATACCCTGGGGGCCCTCCACTTT. It yields the protein CASSYTLGALHF.